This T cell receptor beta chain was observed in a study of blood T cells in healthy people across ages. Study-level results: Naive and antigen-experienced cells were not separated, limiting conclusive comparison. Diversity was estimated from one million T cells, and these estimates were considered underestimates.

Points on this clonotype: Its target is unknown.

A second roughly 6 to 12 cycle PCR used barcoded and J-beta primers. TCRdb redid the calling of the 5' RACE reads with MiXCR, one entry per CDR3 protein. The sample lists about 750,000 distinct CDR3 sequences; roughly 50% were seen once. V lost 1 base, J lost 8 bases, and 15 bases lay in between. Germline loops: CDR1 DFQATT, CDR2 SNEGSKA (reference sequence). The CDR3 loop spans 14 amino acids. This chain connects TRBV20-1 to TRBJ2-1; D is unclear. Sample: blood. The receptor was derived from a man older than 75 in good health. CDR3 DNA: TGCAGTGCTAGAGGCGGTCCCCCCTCCTATGAGCAGTTCTTC. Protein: CSARGGPPSYEQFF.